Below are 13 T cell receptor beta chains sequenced from a single sample in a study of human T cells and chemical hapten exposure. TCRdb independently ran MiXCR on the RACE reads; one entry per CDR3 protein. Counted here are about 180,000 distinct CDR3 sequences, 25% to 30% occurring once; the ten biggest clones make up nearly 3%. Sample time point: pre-sensitization, week 0. Treatment meaning: therapeutic diphenylcyclopropenone sensitization with weekly scalp DPC. The sample in question was whole blood, obtained in connection with sensitization to the hapten diphenylcyclopropenone (DPC). The receptors derive from a woman in her 30s with alopecia areata. Some clones in this sample may be carry-over from other donors' samples.

This chain links TRBV7-2 with TRBJ2-3; D not certain. Germline assignment: CDR1 SGHTA and CDR2 FQGNSA. This CDR3 contains 12 residues. V was cut by 6 bases and J by 7 bases, with 11 bases left in between. The CDR3 region is CASSLPSNTQYF. CDR3 DNA sequence: TGTGCCAGCAGTTTACCCTCAAATACGCAGTATTTT. Filled out from reference TRBV7-2 and TRBJ2-3, the complete variable domain reads GAGVSQSPSNKVTEKGKDVELRCDPISGHTALYWYRQSLGQGLEFLIYFQGNSAPDKSGLPSDRFSAERTGGSVSTLTIQRTQQEDSAVYLCASSLPSNTQYFGPGTRLTVL.

This clonotype has only a few counts. CDR3: CASSLRTYEQYF. The CDR3 region has the DNA TGTGCCAGCAGTCTAAGGACTTACGAGCAGTACTTC. The V and J genes are TRBV28 and TRBJ2-7, with D perhaps matching TRBD2 (5 bases). Trimming took 5 bases from V and 4 from J, leaving 9 bases between them. This CDR3 spans 12 amino acids. Germline CDR1 reads MDHEN; CDR2 reads SYDVKM.

V is TRBV7-2 and J is TRBJ2-1; D unresolved. V was clipped by 1 base and J by 9 bases, with 13 bases between them. The CDR3 is 14 residues long. CDR1 and CDR2 from the germline V gene are SGHTA and FQGNSA. The CDR3 region has the DNA TGTGCCAGCAGCTTAGTGGGTTCAGGATCTGAGCAGTTCTTC. It specifies CASSLVGSGSEQFF.

This clonotype was seen a handful of times. The genes are TRBV29-1 and TRBJ1-2; a possible D gene is TRBD1 (6 bases). This CDR3 is built from 13 residues. Trimming took off 1 base at V and 5 bases at J, with 11 bases between the two ends. Germline-derived CDR1 and CDR2 are SQVTM and ANQGSEA. The CDR3 loop reads CSVEGQAGYGYTF. DNA of the CDR3: TGCAGCGTTGAAGGACAGGCTGGTTATGGCTACACCTTC.

The rearrangement joins TRBV11-2 to TRBJ2-3, with 9 bases aligning to TRBD2. In germline, CDR1 is SGHAT, CDR2 FQNNGV. V lost 6 bases and J lost 2; bases outside the gene matches: 9. This CDR3 region has 16 residues. CDR3 sequence: CASRRLRTSVTDTQYF. The CDR3 bases are TGTGCCAGCAGGCGCCTGAGGACTAGCGTCACAGATACGCAGTATTTT.

This clonotype was seen only a few times. The gene calls are TRBV28 and TRBJ1-1, with D unresolved. The germline V gene encodes CDR1 MDHEN and CDR2 SYDVKM. There are 12 residues in the CDR3. The V gene lost 10 bases and the J gene lost 0 bases, with 9 bases spanning the gap. CDR3 residues: CATEGLNTEAFF. Here the CDR3 DNA reads TGTGCCACCGAAGGTCTGAACACTGAAGCTTTCTTT.

This rearrangement joins TRBV7-2 to TRBJ1-5; a weak D match, TRBD1 (6 bases). This CDR3 is built from 13 residues. In germline, CDR1 is SGHTA, CDR2 FQGNSA. V was trimmed by 4 bases and J by 5 bases, leaving 9 bases between them. CDR3 sequence reads: CASSSHRDQPQHF. Here the CDR3 DNA reads TGTGCCAGCAGCTCCCACAGGGATCAGCCCCAGCATTTT.

The V call is TRBV6-6, the J call TRBJ2-1; 11 bases align to TRBD1. Losses at the gene ends were 8 bases for V and 9 bases for J; bases not matched to a gene: 6. The germline gives CDR1 MNHNY, CDR2 SVGAGI (reference sequence). The CDR3 totals 13 residues. The CDR3 DNA reads TGTGCCAGCGCCGGGACAGGGGGAAGTGAGCAGTTCTTC. Its translation: CASAGTGGSEQFF.

The CDR3 region has the DNA TGCAGTGCTAGAGGTCCCCAGGGGGCGGGTGCTAACTATGGCTACACCTTC. It translates to CSARGPQGAGANYGYTF. The chain uses TRBV20-1 and TRBJ1-2; TRBD1 aligns across 8 bases. V lost 1 base to trimming and J lost 0 bases; unmatched junction nucleotides: 10. CDR1 and CDR2 (germline): DFQATT, SNEGSKA (reference sequence). The CDR3 covers 17 residues.

This clonotype came up a few times. The chain couples TRBV14 to TRBJ2-4, with D tentatively TRBD1 (6 bases). Germline V gene data show CDR1 as SGHDN and CDR2 as FVKESK. The length of the CDR3 is 15 residues. V was clipped by 1 base and J by 8 bases, with 15 bases between them. CDR3 bases: TGTGCCAGCAGCCAAGTTTCAGGGAAGGGGGACATTCAGTACTTC. It encodes CASSQVSGKGDIQYF.

The genes are TRBV7-2 and TRBJ1-1; no definite D call. The CDR3 loop spans 14 amino acids. V was clipped by 1 base and J by 8 bases, with 14 bases between them. Germline CDR1 and CDR2: SGHTA and FQGNSA. DNA of the CDR3: TGTGCCAGCAGCTTAGGGCCCCGGACGTCAGAAGCTTTCTTT. Protein sequence: CASSLGPRTSEAFF. The full variable domain, with the rest looked up from reference TRBV7-2 and TRBJ1-1, is GAGVSQSPSNKVTEKGKDVELRCDPISGHTALYWYRQSLGQGLEFLIYFQGNSAPDKSGLPSDRFSAERTGGSVSTLTIQRTQQEDSAVYLCASSLGPRTSEAFFGQGTRLTVV.

This clonotype was observed a single time. J is TRBJ2-7 and V is TRBV10-3; unclear D gene. V lost 2 bases to trimming and J lost 0 bases, with 11 bases between them. Germline CDR1 ENHRY, CDR2 SYGVKD. CDR3 length: 15 residues. CDR3 residues: CAISEGPAYSYEQYF. CDR3 DNA sequence: TGTGCCATCAGTGAGGGGCCTGCCTACTCCTACGAGCAGTACTTC.

This clonotype was counted between two and nine times. The chain joins TRBV28 to TRBJ2-7; TRBD2 aligns across 14 bases. The CDR3 length is 17 residues. The J segment lost 4 bases and the V segment lost 0 bases, leaving 5 bases of the junction unmatched. CDR1 and CDR2 from the germline V gene are MDHEN and SYDVKM. The CDR3 here is CASSLWAGTSGSYEQYF. In nucleotides, the CDR3 is TGTGCCAGCAGTTTATGGGCCGGGACTAGCGGGAGTTACGAGCAGTACTTC.